This T cell receptor beta chain originates from a study of cytomegalovirus exposure and HLA in healthy donors. Notes on the study in general: In a later analysis, CMV-associated beta chains were mostly HLA-associated, it appeared.

Vbeta (60) and Jbeta (13) primers were used in the PCR. Using immunoSEQ multiplex PCR, the repertoire was profiled, and TCRdb retains in-frame clones only, with some absent. The sample includes 110,000 or so clones, 82% seen only once; the top ten take roughly 2.6%. A note on this clone: The antigen is unknown.

With V trimmed by 8 bases and J by 2 bases, 8 bases remained unmatched. The germline V gene has CDR1 LNHDA and CDR2 SQIVND (reference sequence). The CDR3 spans 15 residues. The source of this sequence is a woman aged 18-29 years in good health and CMV-seronegative. V gene TRBV19 combines with J gene TRBJ1-2, with TRBD1 identical over 10 bases. The sample taken for sequencing was PBMCs. The CDR3 nucleotides are TGTGCCAGTCTACTACCGGGACAGGGGAACTATGGCTACACCTTC. Residues: CASLLPGQGNYGYTF.